This T cell receptor beta chain was sequenced during a study of blood T cell repertoires in COVID-19. How the authors handled the data: By means of reference gene primer amplification, nucleated cell counts were estimated. The repertoire was sequenced with immunoSEQ multiplex PCR; TCRdb's copy has only in-frame clones and lacks some. V and J calls and clone size are as listed in that table; D and trimming were resolved from the DNA. The sample consists of over 65,000 clones, roughly 81% of them appearing once. The V segment lost 5 bases and the J segment 6 bases; nucleotides outside the gene matches: 16. Germline-derived CDR1 and CDR2 are LGHDT and YNNKEL (reference sequence). There are 18 residues in the CDR3.

This chain connects TRBV3-1 (or the pseudogene TRBV3-2) to TRBJ2-1, with TRBD2 identical over 10 bases. The sequence came from a human donor in a cohort sampled during active COVID-19. Input material: peripheral blood. CDR3 DNA sequence: TGTGCCAGCAGCTCCCACGGCACAAGCGGGAGGGGGACCAATGAGCAGTTCTTC. Encoded protein: CASSSHGTSGRGTNEQFF.